The entry that follows covers one T cell receptor beta chain sequence. Antigen unknown. The data stem from a study of blood T cells in healthy people across ages. The ends lost 6 bases at V and 4 bases at J; junction bases unmatched: 8. This CDR3 has 16 amino acids. Germline loops: CDR1 MNHEY, CDR2 SVGEGT. The study, taken as a whole, reports: Among T cells, TCR beta diversity per million cells dropped roughly linearly as age rose.

The authors ran a second PCR of about 6 to 11 cycles using a sample-barcoded 5' primer and a J-beta primer mix. TCRdb ran MiXCR on the 5' RACE reads and lists one entry per CDR3 protein. Among hundreds of thousands of distinct CDR3 sequences listed, under 45% were seen once. The sequenced sample consisted of blood. The sequence was collected from a man aged 60 to 75 in good health. The V call is TRBV6-2 or TRBV6-3, the J call TRBJ2-1; 11 nucleotides align to TRBD2. Here the CDR3 reads CASSQYIAGGYNEQFF. CDR3 nucleotides: TGTGCCAGCAGCCAATACATAGCGGGGGGGTACAATGAGCAGTTCTTC.